A single sample gave rise to the 25 T cell receptor beta chains below, sequenced in a study of OX40 agonist ivuxolimab in advanced cancers. TCRdb keeps only in-frame clones here, not all; method: immunoSEQ multiplex PCR. The sample has over 25,000 clones, more than 75% seen once. The sample was CD4+ or CD8+ T cells sorted from blood, taken in a trial of the OX40 agonist ivuxolimab. The receptors here all came from an adult with an advanced solid tumor such as melanoma, head and neck, liver or kidney cancer.

V is TRBV27 and J is TRBJ2-2; the D is unclear. The germline CDR1 and CDR2 sequences are MNHEY and SMNVEV (reference sequence). The CDR3 has 12 amino acids. The V and J ends lost 6 bases and 5 bases respectively, with 7 bases between them. The CDR3 spells CASRGWTGELFF. The CDR3 DNA is TGTGCCAGCAGGGGATGGACCGGGGAGCTGTTTTTT.

The rearrangement joins TRBV30 to TRBJ2-6, with a weak D call TRBD1 (6 bases). Germline V CDR1 and CDR2: GTSNPN, SVGIG (reference sequence). V lost 2 bases, J lost 6 bases, and 14 bases lay in between. The CDR3 extends over 15 amino acids. The CDR3 region is CAWSPDSGAANVLTF. As DNA, the CDR3 is TGTGCCTGGAGTCCGGACAGTGGCGCGGCCAACGTCCTGACTTTC.

The chain employs TRBV2 and TRBJ1-1; D is uncertain. Germline lookup yields CDR1 SNHLY and CDR2 FYNNEI. The CDR3 totals 13 residues. The germline V and J ends were trimmed by 6 bases and 1 base, with 9 bases remaining between them. In DNA, the CDR3 is TGTGCCAGCAGACTTACAGAGAACACTGAAGCTTTCTTT. Residues: CASRLTENTEAFF.

The chain uses TRBV19 and TRBJ2-7, with 8 positions matching TRBD1. The J segment lost 5 bases and the V segment lost 1 base, leaving 1 base of the junction unmatched. Germline loops: CDR1 LNHDA, CDR2 SQIVND (reference sequence). CDR3 size: 13 residues. CDR3 sequence: CASSIADRDEQYF. CDR3 sequence (DNA): TGTGCCAGTAGTATAGCGGACAGGGACGAGCAGTACTTC.

The chain employs TRBV7-9 and TRBJ1-2; D is perhaps TRBD1 (5 bases). The V end was cut by 1 base, the J end by 14 bases, with 17 bases between. CDR3 size: 13 residues. Germline CDR1 and CDR2: SEHNR and FQNEAQ (reference sequence). Here the CDR3 reads CASSLDRQGIRTF. DNA for the CDR3: TGTGCCAGCAGCTTAGACCGCCAGGGCATTAGAACCTTC.

The chain employs TRBV30 and TRBJ1-5; weak D call: TRBD1 (5 bases). The germline V gene encodes CDR1 GTSNPN and CDR2 SVGIG (reference sequence). V was pared by 2 bases and J by 9 bases, with 11 bases between. This CDR3 is built from 12 residues. The CDR3 loop reads CAWSFGAGPQHF. The CDR3 region has the DNA TGTGCCTGGAGTTTCGGGGCGGGGCCCCAGCATTTT.

This sequence joins TRBV19 and TRBJ1-1, with D uncertain. The CDR3 has 12 amino acids. In germline, CDR1 is LNHDA, CDR2 SQIVND (reference sequence). V lost 5 bases, J lost 1 base, and 5 bases lay in between. The CDR3 DNA reads TGTGCCAGTAGTCGGGGGAACACTGAAGCTTTCTTT. This sequence encodes CASSRGNTEAFF.

The chain employs TRBV30 and TRBJ2-2, with 8 bases matching TRBD1. The J segment lost 5 bases and the V segment lost 5 bases, leaving 10 bases of the junction unmatched. Per germline, CDR1 GTSNPN and CDR2 SVGIG (reference sequence). The CDR3 sequence is 15 residues long. The CDR3 loop reads CAWGSRQGITGELFF. CDR3 coding DNA: TGTGCCTGGGGCTCCAGACAGGGGATAACCGGGGAGCTGTTTTTT.

The chain joins TRBV7-9 to TRBJ1-2, with 7 bases identical to TRBD1. The CDR3 has 12 amino acids. V dropped 5 bases and J dropped 7; count of bases not matched to a gene: 4. CDR1 is SEHNR and CDR2 is FQNEAQ in the germline V gene (reference sequence). CDR3 loop: CASSRDSSGYTF. CDR3 sequence (DNA): TGTGCCAGCAGCAGGGACAGCTCTGGCTACACCTTC. The entire variable domain, with the rest obtained from reference TRBV7-9 and TRBJ1-2, is as follows: DTGVSQNPRHKITKRGQNVTFRCDPISEHNRLYWYRQTLGQGPEFLTYFQNEAQLEKSRLLSDRFSAERPKGSFSTLEIQRTEQGDSAMYLCASSRDSSGYTFGSGTRLTVV.

The CDR3 DNA reads as TGTGCCAGCAGTGAAGAGGGGGACAGTTCGAGCCCCTACGAGCAGTACTTC. Its translation: CASSEEGDSSSPYEQYF. This chain joins TRBV2 and TRBJ2-7; 7 nucleotides match TRBD1. Germline CDR1 reads SNHLY; CDR2 reads FYNNEI. The trim removed 1 base at V and 2 bases at J, leaving 11 bases unmatched. This CDR3 has 17 residues.

In its sample, this clone is medium-sized. This chain links TRBV25-1 with TRBJ2-7, with 8 bases fitting TRBD1. Germline V CDR1 and CDR2: MGHDK, SYGVNS. V shed 5 bases and J 6 bases; nucleotides not matched to a gene: 9. The CDR3 sequence is 14 residues long. CDR3 residues: CASSPTGDLREQYF. The CDR3 DNA reads as TGTGCCAGCAGTCCGACAGGGGACCTTCGCGAGCAGTACTTC.

The table lists this clone with a few counts. This chain links TRBV5-1 with TRBJ2-5; either TRBD1 or TRBD2 may supply D (6 bases each). Per the germline V gene, CDR1 is SGHRS and CDR2 is YFSETQ. The CDR3 extends over 14 amino acids. V dropped 4 bases and J dropped 3 bases, with 13 bases sitting between them. Here the CDR3 DNA reads TGCGCCAGCAGCCCGTGGAGGGGGGAAGAGACCCAGTACTTC. Encoded protein: CASSPWRGEETQYF.

This clone was seen once. V is TRBV9 and J is TRBJ2-1; D gene uncertain. Germline V CDR1 and CDR2: SGDLS, YYNGEE. The CDR3 has 20 amino acids. Trimming cost V 0 bases and J 0 bases, with 22 bases left between them. DNA of the CDR3: TGTGCCAGCAGCGTAGAGGGATCAGGTGGGGTTCCTTACTCCTACAATGAGCAGTTCTTC. Amino acid sequence: CASSVEGSGGVPYSYNEQFF.

This clone has just one count. The chain employs TRBV18 and TRBJ2-7, with TRBD1 matching 8 bases. CDR3 length: 15 residues. V shed 6 bases, J shed 2 bases, and the junction held 9 bases outside the gene matches. Germline CDR1 and CDR2: KGHSH and LQKENI. CDR3 protein: CASSPTTGVAYEQYF. The CDR3 region has the DNA TGTGCCAGCTCGCCCACGACAGGGGTCGCCTACGAGCAGTACTTC.

The chain is built from TRBV7-9 and TRBJ1-2; TRBD1 matches 7 bases. V was clipped by 1 base and J by 4 bases; unmatched bases: 6. The CDR3 runs 15 residues. CDR1 and CDR2 from the germline V gene are SEHNR and FQNEAQ (reference sequence). CDR3 nucleotides: TGTGCCAGCAGCTTAGATACAGGGGCCACCTATGGCTACACCTTC. It translates to CASSLDTGATYGYTF.

The rearrangement uses TRBV4-3 and TRBJ1-1; D not certain. The CDR3 is 17 residues long. The V end lost 2 bases, the J end lost 0 bases, and 16 bases lay between the germline ends. In germline, CDR1 is LGHNA, CDR2 YSLEER. DNA for the CDR3: TGCGCCAGCAGCCAAAAGAACCGAGGGATATTGAACACTGAAGCTTTCTTT. Its translation is CASSQKNRGILNTEAFF.

This sequence joins TRBV19 and TRBJ2-7, with TRBD2 matching over 7 bases. CDR1 and CDR2 from the germline V gene are LNHDA and SQIVND (reference sequence). Trimming at V came to 7 bases and at J to 6 bases, leaving 9 bases not matched to a gene. The CDR3 runs 13 residues. The CDR3 reads CASTLGGEGEQYF. CDR3 nucleotide sequence: TGTGCCAGTACCCTAGGAGGGGAGGGCGAGCAGTACTTC.

The V gene is TRBV5-4, the J gene TRBJ2-1, with D unresolved. CDR1 and CDR2 from the germline V gene are SGHNT and YYREEE (reference sequence). V was cut by 3 bases and J by 6 bases, with 4 bases left in between. CDR3 length: 11 amino acids. The CDR3 spells CASSWANEQFF. CDR3 nucleotides: TGTGCCAGCAGCTGGGCCAATGAGCAGTTCTTC.

This chain uses TRBV13 with TRBJ1-3; weak D call: TRBD1 (6 bases). V lost 0 bases and J 2 bases, leaving 14 bases between the germline ends. Germline loops: CDR1 PRHDT, CDR2 FYEKMQ (reference sequence). The CDR3 extends over 17 amino acids. The chain's CDR3 is CASSLGLGGWTGNTIYF. In nucleotides, the CDR3 is TGTGCCAGCAGCTTAGGCCTAGGGGGATGGACTGGAAACACCATATATTTT.

This chain joins TRBV6-6 and TRBJ2-2; weak D call: TRBD2 (5 bases). CDR3 length: 15 amino acids. Germline loops: CDR1 MNHNY, CDR2 SVGAGI (reference sequence). V dropped 0 bases and J dropped 4 bases, with 9 bases sitting between them. The CDR3 nucleotides are TGTGCCAGCAGTTACTCGCGGGCCGTCACCGGGGAGCTGTTTTTT. Translating gives CASSYSRAVTGELFF.

This clone was seen once. J is TRBJ1-5 and V is TRBV2; unclear D gene. There are 14 residues in the CDR3. Per germline, CDR1 SNHLY and CDR2 FYNNEI. V lost 7 bases, J lost 4 bases, and 14 bases lay in between. For the CDR3, the DNA is TGTGCCAGCAAGATAGGGATGCTTAATCAGCCCCAGCATTTT. It is translated as CASKIGMLNQPQHF. Full variable domain (remainder filled in from reference TRBV2 and TRBJ1-5): EPEVTQTPSHQVTQMGQEVILRCVPISNHLYFYWYRQILGQKVEFLVSFYNNEISEKSEIFDDQFSVERPDGSNFTLKIRSTKLEDSAMYFCASKIGMLNQPQHFGDGTRLSIL.

This clone was counted only a few times. The chain joins TRBV7-2 to TRBJ2-7, with 7 bases fitting TRBD2. Germline lookup yields CDR1 SGHTA and CDR2 FQGNSA. The ends lost 1 base at V and 3 bases at J; junction bases unmatched: 6. The CDR3 consists of 15 residues. The CDR3: CASSLDGTTGYEQYF. Written as DNA, the CDR3 is TGTGCCAGCAGCTTAGATGGGACTACCGGCTACGAGCAGTACTTC. Together with reference TRBV7-2 and TRBJ2-7, the CDR3 gives the full variable domain: GAGVSQSPSNKVTEKGKDVELRCDPISGHTALYWYRQSLGQGLEFLIYFQGNSAPDKSGLPSDRFSAERTGGSVSTLTIQRTQQEDSAVYLCASSLDGTTGYEQYFGPGTRLTVT.

This clone was counted a single time. The rearrangement links TRBV5-4 to TRBJ2-4, with unresolved D. CDR1 is SGHNT and CDR2 is YYREEE in the germline V gene (reference sequence). The CDR3 has 15 amino acids. The V end lost 0 bases, the J end lost 3 bases, and 10 bases lay between the germline ends. As DNA, the CDR3 is TGTGCCAGCAGCTTGGAAGGGTTGGGCAAAAACATTCAGTACTTC. The encoded protein is CASSLEGLGKNIQYF.

The V gene is TRBV6-1, the J gene TRBJ2-3; tentative D call: TRBD1 (5 bases). This CDR3 spans 16 amino acids. Germline V gene lookup returns CDR1 MNHNS and CDR2 SASEGT. V gave up 1 base and J gave up 2 bases, with 13 bases separating them. The CDR3, as DNA: TGTGCCAGCAGTGAAGTCGGACACTTTTACACAGATACGCAGTATTTT. Protein sequence: CASSEVGHFYTDTQYF.

The CDR3: CASSQSPGLLTNTGELFF. CDR3 coding DNA: TGTGCCAGCAGCCAATCTCCTGGGCTACTTACGAACACCGGGGAGCTGTTTTTT. The chain combines TRBV5-8 with TRBJ2-2, with no clear D. CDR3 size: 18 residues. Trimming cost V 4 bases and J 0 bases, with 19 bases left between them. Germline CDR1 and CDR2: SGHTS and YDEGEE. The whole variable domain, remainder taken from reference TRBV5-8 and TRBJ2-2, is EAGVTQSPTHLIKTRGQQATLRCSPISGHTSVYWYQQALGLGLQFLLWYDEGEERNRGNFPPRFSGRQFPNYSSELNVNALELEDSALYLCASSQSPGLLTNTGELFFGEGSRLTVL.